The 10 T cell receptor beta chains in this list originate from one sample, sequenced in a study of cytomegalovirus exposure and HLA in healthy donors. The protocol was immunoSEQ multiplex PCR, while the TCRdb copy is restricted to in-frame clones and leaves out a portion. This sample has some 110,000 clones, with more than 75% found just once. Sequencing was performed on PBMCs. These receptors originate from a man aged 18 to 35 in good health and CMV-seronegative.

The chain joins TRBV7-6 to TRBJ2-7; 8 bases line up with TRBD2. J was trimmed by 0 bases and V by 5 bases; bases with no gene match: 6. This CDR3 has 15 amino acids. Germline CDR1 reads SGHVS; CDR2 reads FNYEAQ. The CDR3 region is CASSPRRGDSYEQYF. CDR3 nucleotide sequence: TGTGCCAGCAGCCCCCGGCGGGGGGACTCCTACGAGCAGTACTTC.

The genes are TRBV5-1 and TRBJ1-3; TRBD1 matches at 7 bases. V was pared by 5 bases and J by 6 bases, with 14 bases of the junction left unmatched. The CDR3 sequence is 16 residues long. Germline CDR1 is SGHRS and CDR2 is YFSETQ. For the CDR3, the DNA is TGCGCCAGCAGAACCGGGACAGAGACATGGCTAAACACCATATATTTT. Encoded protein: CASRTGTETWLNTIYF.

This clone was detected a few times. The rearrangement links TRBV15 to TRBJ2-7; D unclear. V lost 9 bases to trimming and J lost 0 bases, with 12 bases between them. Germline-derived CDR1 and CDR2 are LNHNV and YYDKDF (reference sequence). This CDR3 has 13 amino acids. The CDR3 loop is CATGDASSYEQYF. The CDR3 bases are TGTGCCACTGGAGACGCCAGCTCCTACGAGCAGTACTTC.

The chain couples TRBV30 to TRBJ1-3; no clear D. The CDR3 is 14 amino acids. V was pared by 0 bases and J by 3 bases, with 9 bases between. Germline CDR1 is GTSNPN and CDR2 is SVGIG (reference sequence). The CDR3 reads CAWSVAGGGNTIYF. Here the CDR3 DNA reads TGTGCCTGGAGTGTAGCCGGAGGTGGAAACACCATATATTTT.

This clone turned up a few times. This rearrangement joins TRBV5-1 to TRBJ1-2; D perhaps matches TRBD1 (5 bases). V dropped 0 bases and J dropped 2 bases, with 20 bases sitting between them. The CDR3 length is 18 residues. Germline values: CDR1 SGHRS, CDR2 YFSETQ. CDR3 DNA sequence: TGCGCCAGCAGCTTGGAACCCTTGGGGCAATGGGAAAACTATGGCTACACCTTC. It encodes CASSLEPLGQWENYGYTF. The full variable domain, completed using reference TRBV5-1 and TRBJ1-2, is KAGVTQTPRYLIKTRGQQVTLSCSPISGHRSVSWYQQTPGQGLQFLFEYFSETQRNKGNFPGRFSGRQFSNSRSEMNVSTLELGDSALYLCASSLEPLGQWENYGYTFGSGTRLTVV.

V gene TRBV5-1 combines with J gene TRBJ2-2; TRBD2 aligns across 8 bases. Germline values: CDR1 SGHRS, CDR2 YFSETQ. V shed 7 bases and J 0 bases; nucleotides not matched to a gene: 5. This CDR3 is 15 amino acids long. CDR3 in amino acids: CASHRGLANTGELFF. Here the CDR3 DNA reads TGCGCCAGCCACCGGGGACTAGCGAACACCGGGGAGCTGTTTTTT.

DNA for the CDR3: TGTGCCAGCAGCCGGAGCCGTGAAGCTTTCTTT. As protein: CASSRSREAFF. The chain combines TRBV7-9 with TRBJ1-1; D is uncertain. The CDR3 is 11 residues long. V lost 5 bases and J 7 bases, leaving 8 bases between the germline ends. Germline V CDR1 and CDR2: SEHNR, FQNEAQ (reference sequence).

The chain uses TRBV25-1 and TRBJ1-1; 12 nucleotides match TRBD1. Germline CDR1 and CDR2: MGHDK and SYGVNS. The ends lost 7 bases at V and 2 bases at J; junction bases unmatched: 8. The CDR3 sequence is 16 residues long. CDR3 coding DNA: TGTGCCAGCACCCGGGACAGGGGGCGCCGAAACACTGAAGCTTTCTTT. Amino acids: CASTRDRGRRNTEAFF.

The chain uses TRBV11-2 and TRBJ1-5; no definite D call. This CDR3 comprises 12 residues. V lost 6 bases and J 2 bases, leaving 5 bases between the germline ends. The germline V gene encodes CDR1 SGHAT and CDR2 FQNNGV. The CDR3 DNA follows: TGTGCCAGCAGGGCGGGCAATCAGCCCCAGCATTTT. It yields the protein CASRAGNQPQHF.

This sequence joins TRBV7-8 and TRBJ2-7; D gene ambiguous. CDR3 length: 14 residues. V lost 8 bases to trimming and J lost 1 base, with 15 bases between them. Germline-derived CDR1 and CDR2 are SGHVS and FQNEAQ. CDR3 amino acids: CASGAAYLSYEQYF. The CDR3 DNA reads as TGTGCCAGCGGTGCGGCGTACCTATCCTACGAGCAGTACTTC.